This T cell receptor (beta chain) stems from a study of glioma-infiltrating T cells after dendritic cell vaccination. This clone was recorded only once. Method: immunoSEQ multiplex PCR; TCRdb's copy keeps in-frame clones and lacks some. The sample shows roughly 100,000 clones, 80% to 90% of them seen only once. The CDR3 consists of 15 residues. Germline values: CDR1 WSHSY, CDR2 SAAADI. The ends were cut back, 7 bases at V and 6 bases at J, with 18 bases in the middle. The TCR comes from a human donor with glioblastoma. The source was blood, collected before dendritic cell vaccination. V is TRBV10-2 and J is TRBJ2-2, with D possibly being TRBD2 (7 bases). The CDR3: CASTQRGGASGELFF. CDR3 nucleotides: TGCGCCAGCACCCAGAGGGGGGGGGCATCCGGGGAGCTGTTTTTT.